This T cell receptor (beta chain) derives from a study of cytomegalovirus exposure and HLA in healthy donors. Notes on the study in general: The study found most TCR sequences rare, yet found some public TCRs in many donors. Cytomegalovirus status, reportedly, was diagnosed with high specificity and sensitivity by the classifier. A previous analysis found most TCR beta V segments productive roughly 87% or roughly 30% of the time.

The PCR employed 60 Vbeta primers together with 13 Jbeta primers. Libraries were prepared by immunoSEQ multiplex PCR; TCRdb keeps only in-frame clonotypes and omits some of them. The sample holds approximately 100,000 clones, around three quarters seen once. For this clone: The antigen is undetermined.

The receptor was isolated from a man between 60 and 75 years old in good health and CMV-seropositive. The material sequenced was PBMCs.

CDR3 DNA sequence: TGCAGCGCGGGCCCGGGACAGGGAATAGCGCAAGCTTTCTTT. Its translation is CSAGPGQGIAQAFF. The chain couples TRBV29-1 to TRBJ1-1; 9 bases align to TRBD1. The ends lost 7 bases at V and 9 bases at J; junction bases unmatched: 15. The CDR3 extends over 14 amino acids. Germline V gene data show CDR1 as SQVTM and CDR2 as ANQGSEA.